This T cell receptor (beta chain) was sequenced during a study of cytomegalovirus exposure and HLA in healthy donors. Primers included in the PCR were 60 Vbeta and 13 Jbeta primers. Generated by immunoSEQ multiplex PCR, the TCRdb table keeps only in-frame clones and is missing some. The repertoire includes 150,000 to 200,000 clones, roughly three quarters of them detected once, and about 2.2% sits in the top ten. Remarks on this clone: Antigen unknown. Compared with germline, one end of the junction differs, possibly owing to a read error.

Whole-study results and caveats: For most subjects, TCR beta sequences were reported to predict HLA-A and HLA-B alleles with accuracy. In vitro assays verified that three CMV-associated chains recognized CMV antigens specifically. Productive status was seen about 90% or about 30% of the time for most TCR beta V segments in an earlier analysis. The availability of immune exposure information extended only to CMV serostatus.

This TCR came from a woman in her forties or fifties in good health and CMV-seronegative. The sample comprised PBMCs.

The CDR3 DNA is TGTGCCAGCAGTTTTCTAGGGCTAGCGGGGGACTACGAGCGGTACTTC. Residues: CASSFLGLAGDYERYF. The chain joins TRBV28 to TRBJ2-7, with TRBD2 identical over 10 bases. The CDR3 covers 16 residues. CDR1 MDHEN and CDR2 SYDVKM come from the germline V gene.